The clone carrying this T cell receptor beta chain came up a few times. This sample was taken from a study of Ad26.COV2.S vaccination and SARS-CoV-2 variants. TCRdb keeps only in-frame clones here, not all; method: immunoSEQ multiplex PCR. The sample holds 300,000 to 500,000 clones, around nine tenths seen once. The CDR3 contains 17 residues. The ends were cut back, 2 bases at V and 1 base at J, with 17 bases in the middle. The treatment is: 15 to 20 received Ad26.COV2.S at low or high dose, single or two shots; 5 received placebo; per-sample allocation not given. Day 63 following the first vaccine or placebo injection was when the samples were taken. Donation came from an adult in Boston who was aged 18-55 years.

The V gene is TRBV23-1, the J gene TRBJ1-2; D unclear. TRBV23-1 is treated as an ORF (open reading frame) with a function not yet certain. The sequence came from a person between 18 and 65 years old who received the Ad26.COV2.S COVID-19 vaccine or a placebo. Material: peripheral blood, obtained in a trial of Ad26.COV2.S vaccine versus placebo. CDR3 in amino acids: CASSQRKRQEDNYGYTF. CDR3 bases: TGCGCCAGCAGTCAACGGAAACGTCAAGAGGATAACTATGGCTACACCTTC.